These 9 T cell receptor beta chains were all obtained from the same sample, sequenced in a study of blood T cells in healthy people across ages. A J-beta primer mix and a sample-barcoded 5' primer were used in a second PCR of about 6 to 12 cycles. TCRdb itself ran the 5' RACE reads through MiXCR, one entry per CDR3 protein. The sample contains 650,000 to 1,000,000 distinct CDR3 sequences, around 50% of which appear only once. The sequencing input was blood. These receptors originate from a man at least 80 years old in good health.

The chain uses TRBV2 and TRBJ2-5, with a possible D match to TRBD2 (5 bases). Trimming pared 4 bases from V and 5 bases from J, leaving 14 bases between. The CDR3 has 14 residues. Germline CDR1 is SNHLY and CDR2 is FYNNEI. CDR3 bases: TGTGCCAGCAGTGTAGAGGTCGCGGGTGAGACCCAGTACTTC. Translated: CASSVEVAGETQYF.

This clonotype was detected a few times. V gene TRBV5-4 combines with J gene TRBJ1-4; TRBD1 matches at 7 bases. Germline assignment: CDR1 SGHNT and CDR2 YYREEE (reference sequence). V lost 0 bases, J lost 0 bases, and 2 bases stayed unmatched. CDR3 length: 16 amino acids. The CDR3 nucleotides are TGTGCCAGCAGCTTGGGGGGGACAGCAACTAATGAAAAACTGTTTTTT. The encoded protein is CASSLGGTATNEKLFF.

This chain links TRBV5-1 with TRBJ1-1, with a tentative D call TRBD1 (6 bases). With 7 bases removed from V and 0 bases from J, the gap between germline ends came to 13 bases. In germline, CDR1 is SGHRS, CDR2 YFSETQ. The length of the CDR3 is 14 residues. The CDR3 DNA follows: TGCGCCAGCCGCCGCGACAGGCTGAACACTGAAGCTTTCTTT. Translated, it gives CASRRDRLNTEAFF.

V is TRBV11-2 and J is TRBJ2-4, with D perhaps TRBD2 (6 bases). Germline V gene data show CDR1 as SGHAT and CDR2 as FQNNGV. This CDR3 is built from 13 residues. V lost 4 bases, J lost 13 bases, and 17 bases lay in between. This CDR3 reads CASSSGAPGEQYF. Here the CDR3 DNA reads TGTGCCAGCAGCTCCGGGGCTCCGGGGGAGCAGTACTTC.

The chain carries TRBV11-2 and TRBJ2-1; a weak D match, TRBD1 (8 bases). The CDR3 runs to 15 residues. The germline V and J ends were trimmed by 2 bases and 7 bases, with 15 bases remaining between them. CDR1 is SGHAT and CDR2 is FQNNGV in the germline V gene. In DNA, the CDR3 is TGTGCCAGCAGCTTATCGACAGGGGAGGGGAATGAGCAGTTCTTC. It is translated as CASSLSTGEGNEQFF.

This clonotype was recorded many times. CDR3 sequence reads: CSARDGNRNTDTQYF. The CDR3 DNA reads TGCAGTGCTAGAGATGGGAACAGGAACACAGATACGCAGTATTTT. The rearrangement links TRBV20-1 to TRBJ2-3, with D possibly TRBD1 on 5 matching bases. CDR1 is DFQATT, CDR2 SNEGSKA, per germline (reference sequence). There are 15 residues in the CDR3. Deletions cut 0 bases from V and 2 bases from J, with 12 bases between.

This clonotype was seen ten or more times. This chain uses TRBV5-1 with TRBJ2-1; 7 bases align to TRBD1. This CDR3 has 14 residues. Germline loops: CDR1 SGHRS, CDR2 YFSETQ. J was trimmed by 4 bases and V by 5 bases; bases with no gene match: 6. The CDR3 sequence: CASRVDRSYNEQFF. CDR3 bases: TGCGCCAGCAGGGTGGACAGGTCATACAATGAGCAGTTCTTC.

Only a few counts were recorded for this clonotype. V gene TRBV10-3 combines with J gene TRBJ2-1; TRBD1 matches 8 bases. Germline V CDR1 and CDR2: ENHRY, SYGVKD. This CDR3 region has 14 residues. The ends lost 10 bases at V and 7 bases at J; junction bases unmatched: 12. For the CDR3, the DNA is TGTGCCACCCAGGGGGCAGGGGGAGTAAATGAGCAGTTCTTC. Protein sequence: CATQGAGGVNEQFF.

The chain joins TRBV29-1 to TRBJ2-1; D remains unclear. Germline CDR1 reads SQVTM; CDR2 reads ANQGSEA. CDR3 length: 16 residues. The ends were cut back, 2 bases at V and 3 bases at J, with 17 bases in the middle. Written as DNA, the CDR3 is TGCAGCGTTGAATATGGGGATACAGTATTCTACAATGAGCAGTTCTTC. It encodes CSVEYGDTVFYNEQFF.